A single sample gave rise to the 9 T cell receptor beta chains below, sequenced in a study of T cells in tuberculosis. Repertoires were generated with immunoSEQ multiplex PCR, while TCRdb's copy carries only in-frame clones and drops some. The sample has nearly 60,000 clones; roughly 86% are singletons. Sorting used thawed, overnight-rested PBMC stained with anti-CD3, a viability dye and GMM-loaded CD1B tetramer. The CD1B tetramers carried C32 glucose monomycolate purified from Rhodococcus equi. The sample taken for sequencing was CD1b-GMM tetramer-negative cells sorted from PBMCs. The receptors were gathered from an adult woman with latent tuberculosis.

This chain joins TRBV29-1 and TRBJ2-7, with D possibly matching TRBD2 (6 bases). V dropped 6 bases and J dropped 0 bases, with 15 bases sitting between them. Germline V gene lookup returns CDR1 SQVTM and CDR2 ANQGSEA. There are 14 residues in the CDR3. CDR3 bases: TGCAGCGTACTCGGGACTGGAAGCTCCTACGAGCAGTACTTC. The encoded protein is CSVLGTGSSYEQYF.

The table lists this clone with a few counts. The V and J genes are TRBV27 and TRBJ2-7, with 7 bases lining up with TRBD1. With V trimmed by 11 bases and J by 0 bases, 7 bases remained unmatched. Germline loops: CDR1 MNHEY, CDR2 SMNVEV (reference sequence). This CDR3 is 13 amino acids long. In nucleotides, the CDR3 is TGTGCCGGACGGACAGGATTCTCCTACGAGCAGTACTTC. Its protein product is CAGRTGFSYEQYF.

The chain joins TRBV27 to TRBJ1-2, with TRBD1 as a possible D gene (5 bases). Trimming left V 5 bases short and J 5 bases short, with 6 bases between. Looked up from germline, CDR1 is MNHEY and CDR2 is SMNVEV (reference sequence). This CDR3 contains 11 residues. CDR3 in DNA: TGTGCCAGCAGTGCAGGGTATGGCTACACCTTC. Protein product: CASSAGYGYTF.

The chain is built from TRBV6-1 and TRBJ2-5, with a tentative D call TRBD2 (6 bases). V lost 6 bases to trimming and J lost 4 bases, with 24 bases between them. Germline V gene lookup returns CDR1 MNHNS and CDR2 SASEGT. The CDR3 contains 17 residues. The CDR3 protein is CASSEREVRRGRETQYF. CDR3 DNA: TGTGCCAGCAGCGAAAGGGAGGTGCGGAGAGGTAGAGAGACCCAGTACTTC.

The rearrangement links TRBV6-6 to TRBJ1-1; 7 nucleotides line up with TRBD1. Germline V gene lookup returns CDR1 MNHNY and CDR2 SVGAGI (reference sequence). CDR3 length: 14 amino acids. V was clipped by 4 bases and J by 5 bases; unmatched bases: 7. CDR3 residues: CASSSSDRRTEAFF. In DNA form, the CDR3 reads TGTGCCAGCAGTTCCTCGGACAGGCGTACTGAAGCTTTCTTT.

The chain links TRBV20-1 to TRBJ2-4; 7 nucleotides line up with TRBD2. J was trimmed by 11 bases and V by 5 bases; bases with no gene match: 6. The CDR3 spans 11 residues. CDR1 and CDR2 from the germline V gene are DFQATT and SNEGSKA (reference sequence). CDR3 loop: CSAPLGGVQYF. CDR3 in DNA: TGCAGTGCTCCCCTGGGGGGGGTTCAGTACTTC.

This clone was observed once. V and J are TRBV4-1 and TRBJ2-1; tentative D call: TRBD1 (6 bases). Trimming left V 4 bases short and J 0 bases short, with 10 bases between. The CDR3 covers 15 residues. Germline V gene sequence: CDR1 MGHRA, CDR2 YSYEKL. The CDR3 reads CASSPQGSSYNEQFF. The CDR3 DNA reads TGCGCCAGCAGCCCACAGGGCAGCTCCTACAATGAGCAGTTCTTC.

The chain is built from TRBV7-9 and TRBJ2-7, with 9 bases identical to TRBD2. CDR3 size: 13 residues. The germline V gene encodes CDR1 SEHNR and CDR2 FQNEAQ (reference sequence). V gave up 5 bases and J gave up 5 bases; unmatched junction bases: 4. The CDR3: CASSLTSGNEQYF. The CDR3 DNA reads as TGTGCCAGCAGCCTGACTAGCGGAAACGAGCAGTACTTC.

This clone was detected only a few times. This chain joins TRBV9 and TRBJ1-5; a weak D match, TRBD1 (5 bases). The V gene lost 8 bases and the J gene lost 0 bases, with 15 bases spanning the gap. CDR1 and CDR2 (germline): SGDLS, YYNGEE. This CDR3 contains 15 residues. CDR3 DNA: TGTGCCAGGCCAACAGGAGTTTATAGCAATCAGCCCCAGCATTTT. This encodes CARPTGVYSNQPQHF.